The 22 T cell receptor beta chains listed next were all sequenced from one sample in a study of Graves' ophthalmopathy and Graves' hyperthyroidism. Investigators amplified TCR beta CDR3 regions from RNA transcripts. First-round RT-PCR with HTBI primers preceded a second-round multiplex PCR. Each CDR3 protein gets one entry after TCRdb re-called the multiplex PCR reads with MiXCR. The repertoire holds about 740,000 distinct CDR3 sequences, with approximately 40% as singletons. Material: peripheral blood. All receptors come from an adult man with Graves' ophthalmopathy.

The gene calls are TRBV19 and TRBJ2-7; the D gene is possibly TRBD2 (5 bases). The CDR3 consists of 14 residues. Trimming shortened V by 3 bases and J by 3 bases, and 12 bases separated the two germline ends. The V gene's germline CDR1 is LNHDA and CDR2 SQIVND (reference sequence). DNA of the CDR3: TGTGCCAGTAGTATTAACTCGAGCGGCTACGAGCAGTACTTC. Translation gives CASSINSSGYEQYF.

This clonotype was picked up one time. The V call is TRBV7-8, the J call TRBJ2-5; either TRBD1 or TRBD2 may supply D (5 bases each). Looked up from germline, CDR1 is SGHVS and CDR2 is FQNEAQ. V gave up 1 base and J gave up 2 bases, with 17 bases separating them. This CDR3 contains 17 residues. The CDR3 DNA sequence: TGTGCCAGCAGCTTAGGGGACGGAGGATGGGTTCAAGAGACCCAGTACTTC. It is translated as CASSLGDGGWVQETQYF.

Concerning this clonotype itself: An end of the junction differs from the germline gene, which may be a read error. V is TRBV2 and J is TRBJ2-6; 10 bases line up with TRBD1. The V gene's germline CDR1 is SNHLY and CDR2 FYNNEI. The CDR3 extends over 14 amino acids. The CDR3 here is CASRTGTGAYVLTF. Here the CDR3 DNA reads TGTGCCAGCAGGACCGGGACAGGGGCCTACGTCCTGACTTTC.

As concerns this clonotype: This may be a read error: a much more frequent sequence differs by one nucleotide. CDR3 sequence: CAGKPSSQETQYF. Here the CDR3 DNA reads TGTGCCGGCAAGCCTAGCAGCCAAGAGACCCAGTACTTC. The chain employs TRBV19 and TRBJ2-5; possibly TRBD2 for D (5 bases). The CDR3 is made up of 13 amino acids. Germline V CDR1 and CDR2: LNHDA, SQIVND (reference sequence). Trimming cost V 11 bases and J 1 base, with 14 bases left between them. Filled out from reference TRBV19 and TRBJ2-5, the complete variable domain reads DGGITQSPKYLFRKEGQNVTLSCEQNLNHDAMYWYRQDPGQGLRLIYYSQIVNDFQKGDIAEGYSVSREKKESFPLTVTSAQKNPTAFYLCAGKPSSQETQYFGPGTRLLVL.

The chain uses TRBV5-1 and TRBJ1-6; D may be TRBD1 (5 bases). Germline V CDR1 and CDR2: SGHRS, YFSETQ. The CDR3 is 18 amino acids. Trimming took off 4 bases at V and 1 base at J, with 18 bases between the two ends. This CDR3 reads CASSPQPAGGSYNSPLHF. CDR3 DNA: TGCGCCAGCAGCCCACAACCCGCCGGGGGATCCTATAATTCACCCCTCCACTTT.

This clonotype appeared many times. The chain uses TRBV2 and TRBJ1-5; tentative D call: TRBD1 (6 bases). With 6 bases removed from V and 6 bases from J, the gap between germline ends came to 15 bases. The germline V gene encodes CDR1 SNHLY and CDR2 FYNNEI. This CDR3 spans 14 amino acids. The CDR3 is CASRDTGSRQPQHF. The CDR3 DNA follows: TGTGCCAGCAGGGATACAGGGAGCCGTCAGCCCCAGCATTTT.

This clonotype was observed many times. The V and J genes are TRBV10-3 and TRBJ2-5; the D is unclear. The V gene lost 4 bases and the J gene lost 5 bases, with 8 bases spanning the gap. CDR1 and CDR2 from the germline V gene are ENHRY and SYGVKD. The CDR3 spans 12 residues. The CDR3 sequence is CAISGSGETQYF. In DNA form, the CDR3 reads TGTGCCATCAGTGGATCCGGGGAGACCCAGTACTTC.

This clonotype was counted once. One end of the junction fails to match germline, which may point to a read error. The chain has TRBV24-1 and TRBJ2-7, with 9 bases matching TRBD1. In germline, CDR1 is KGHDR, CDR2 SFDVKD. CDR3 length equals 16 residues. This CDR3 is CASSFPKTGGAYEQYF. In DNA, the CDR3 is TGTGCCAGCAGTTTCCCTAAGACAGGGGGAGCCTACGAGCAGTACTTC.

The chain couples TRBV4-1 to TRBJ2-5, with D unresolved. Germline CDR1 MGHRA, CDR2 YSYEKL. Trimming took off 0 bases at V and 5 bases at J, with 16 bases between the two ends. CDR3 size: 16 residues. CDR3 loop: CASSQDFAGGVETQYF. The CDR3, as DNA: TGCGCCAGCAGCCAAGATTTCGCAGGCGGTGTTGAGACCCAGTACTTC.

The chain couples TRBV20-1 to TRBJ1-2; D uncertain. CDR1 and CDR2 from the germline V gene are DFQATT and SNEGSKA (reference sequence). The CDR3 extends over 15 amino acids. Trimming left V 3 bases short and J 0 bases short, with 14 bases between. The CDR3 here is CSARDPGNPNYGYTF. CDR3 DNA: TGCAGTGCTAGGGACCCCGGGAACCCTAACTATGGCTACACCTTC.

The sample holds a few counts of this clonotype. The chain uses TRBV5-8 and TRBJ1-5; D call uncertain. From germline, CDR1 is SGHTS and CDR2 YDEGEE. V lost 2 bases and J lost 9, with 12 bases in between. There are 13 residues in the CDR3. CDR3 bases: TGTGCCAGCAGCTTAAAGGGAGGTTGGCCCCAGCATTTT. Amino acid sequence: CASSLKGGWPQHF.

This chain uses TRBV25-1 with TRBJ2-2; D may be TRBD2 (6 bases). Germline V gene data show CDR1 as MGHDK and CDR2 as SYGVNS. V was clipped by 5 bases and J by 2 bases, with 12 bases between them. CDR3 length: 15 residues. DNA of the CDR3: TGTGCCAGCAGTTGGGGACTCCCCAACACCGGGGAGCTGTTTTTT. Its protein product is CASSWGLPNTGELFF.

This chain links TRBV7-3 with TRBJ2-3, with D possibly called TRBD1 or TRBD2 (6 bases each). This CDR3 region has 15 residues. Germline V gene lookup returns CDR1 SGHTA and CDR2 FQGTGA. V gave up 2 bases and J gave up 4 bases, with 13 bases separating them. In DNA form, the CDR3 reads TGTGCCAGCAGCTTACCGGGGGCCAGCGCAGATACGCAGTATTTT. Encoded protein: CASSLPGASADTQYF.

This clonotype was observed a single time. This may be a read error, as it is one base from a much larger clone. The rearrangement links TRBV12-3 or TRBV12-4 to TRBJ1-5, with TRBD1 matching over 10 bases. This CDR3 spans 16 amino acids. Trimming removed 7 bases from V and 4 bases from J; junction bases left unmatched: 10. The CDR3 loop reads CASTLGDRGLNQPQHF. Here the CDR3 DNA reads TGTGCCAGCACCCTTGGAGACAGGGGGCTAAATCAGCCCCAGCATTTT.

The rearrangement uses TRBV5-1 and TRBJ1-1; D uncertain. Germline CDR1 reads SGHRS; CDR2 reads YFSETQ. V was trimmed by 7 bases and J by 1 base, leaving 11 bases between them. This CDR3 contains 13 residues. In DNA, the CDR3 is TGCGCCAGCGGGAAGGGCCAGAACACTGAAGCTTTCTTT. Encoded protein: CASGKGQNTEAFF.

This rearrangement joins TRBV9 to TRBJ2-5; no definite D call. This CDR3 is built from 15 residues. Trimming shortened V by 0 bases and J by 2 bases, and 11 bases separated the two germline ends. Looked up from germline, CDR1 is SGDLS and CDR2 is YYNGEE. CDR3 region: CASSVVGAVQETQYF. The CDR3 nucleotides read TGTGCCAGCAGCGTAGTCGGCGCGGTACAAGAGACCCAGTACTTC.

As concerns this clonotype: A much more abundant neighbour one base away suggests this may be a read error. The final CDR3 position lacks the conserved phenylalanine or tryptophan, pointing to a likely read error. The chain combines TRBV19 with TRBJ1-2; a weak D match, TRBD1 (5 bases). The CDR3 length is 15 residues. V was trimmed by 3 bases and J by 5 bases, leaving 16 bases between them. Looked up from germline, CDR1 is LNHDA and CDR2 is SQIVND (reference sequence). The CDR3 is CASSIRGIDAYGYTS. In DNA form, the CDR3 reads TGTGCCAGTAGTATTCGGGGGATAGACGCATATGGCTACACCTCC.

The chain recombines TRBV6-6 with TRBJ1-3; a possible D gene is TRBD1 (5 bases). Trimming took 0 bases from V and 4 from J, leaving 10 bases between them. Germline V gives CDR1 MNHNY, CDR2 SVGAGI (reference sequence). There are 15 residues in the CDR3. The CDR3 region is CASSYSRGPGNTIYF. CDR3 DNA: TGTGCCAGCAGTTACTCGAGGGGACCGGGAAACACCATATATTTT.

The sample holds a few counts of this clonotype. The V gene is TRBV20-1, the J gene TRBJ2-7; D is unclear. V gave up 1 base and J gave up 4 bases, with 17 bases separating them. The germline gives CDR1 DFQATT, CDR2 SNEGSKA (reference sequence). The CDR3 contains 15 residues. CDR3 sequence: CSARAGLTGIYEQYF. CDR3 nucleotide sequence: TGCAGTGCTAGAGCTGGATTGACTGGAATATACGAGCAGTACTTC.

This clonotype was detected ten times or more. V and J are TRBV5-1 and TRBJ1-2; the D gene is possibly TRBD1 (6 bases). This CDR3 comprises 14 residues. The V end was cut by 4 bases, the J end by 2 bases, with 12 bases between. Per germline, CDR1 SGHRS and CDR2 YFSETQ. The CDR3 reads CASSAGQNNYGYTF. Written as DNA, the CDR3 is TGCGCCAGCAGCGCAGGACAGAACAACTATGGCTACACCTTC. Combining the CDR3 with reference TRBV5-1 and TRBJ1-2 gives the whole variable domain KAGVTQTPRYLIKTRGQQVTLSCSPISGHRSVSWYQQTPGQGLQFLFEYFSETQRNKGNFPGRFSGRQFSNSRSEMNVSTLELGDSALYLCASSAGQNNYGYTFGSGTRLTVV.

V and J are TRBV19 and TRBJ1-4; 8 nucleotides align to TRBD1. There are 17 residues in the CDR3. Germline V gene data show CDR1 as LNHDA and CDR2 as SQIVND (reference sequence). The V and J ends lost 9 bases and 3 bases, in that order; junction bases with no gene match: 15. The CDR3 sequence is CARTTRDRRKPNEKLFF. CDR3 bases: TGTGCCAGGACCACCCGGGACAGGAGGAAACCTAATGAAAAACTGTTTTTT.

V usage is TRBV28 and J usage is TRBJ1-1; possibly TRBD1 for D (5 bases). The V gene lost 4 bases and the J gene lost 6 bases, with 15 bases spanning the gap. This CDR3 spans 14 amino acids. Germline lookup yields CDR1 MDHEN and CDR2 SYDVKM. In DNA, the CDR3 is TGTGCCAGCAGTTCGCCCGGGACGGATCCTGAAGCTTTCTTT. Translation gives CASSSPGTDPEAFF.